This T cell receptor (beta chain) was found in a study of regulatory T cells in long-lasting Graves disease. The time point here: persistent/refractory GD, antithyroid drugs over 5 years with positive TRAb. RNA isolated from PBMCs was used to make the TCR library. Patients with Graves' disease were diagnosed by American Thyroid Association guidelines. This clonotype was picked up many times. Its matching antigen is unknown. Notes on the study in general: TCR diversity was lower in persistent than newly diagnosed Graves' disease.

Building the TCR beta libraries relied on iRepertoire HTBI primers, and CDR3 regions underwent Arm-PCR. TCRdb ran MiXCR on the multiplex PCR reads and lists one entry per CDR3 protein. In the table there are around 510,000 distinct CDR3 sequences, less than 25% of which are singletons. This clonotype was sampled from a female donor with Graves disease. The sample was peripheral blood mononuclear cells (PBMCs), taken when the disease was refractory, from a patient treated with antithyroid drugs.

The CDR3 sequence is CATNRLGGSSYEQYF. CDR3 in DNA: TGTGCCACAAACCGCTTGGGAGGCAGCTCCTACGAGCAGTACTTC. The chain combines TRBV13 with TRBJ2-7; D is possibly TRBD2 (6 bases). The CDR3 totals 15 residues. Trimming removed 10 bases from V and 0 bases from J, with 19 bases in between. Germline V gene lookup returns CDR1 PRHDT and CDR2 FYEKMQ (reference sequence).